These 21 T cell receptor beta chains were sequenced from one sample in a study of T cells after yellow fever vaccination. Using its own MiXCR run on the 5' RACE reads, TCRdb lists one record per CDR3 protein. The repertoire consists of roughly 400,000 distinct CDR3 sequences, with 18% occurring once and the leading ten covering 18%. Sequencing was performed on PBMCs, taken before the yellow fever booster vaccination. The origin of the receptors is a man between 18 and 29 years old who received the YFV17D yellow fever vaccine.

In this sample, this clonotype turned up a few times. CDR3 amino acids: CASSLANRGSYEQYF. The CDR3 DNA follows: TGTGCCAGCAGCTTAGCCAACAGGGGATCCTACGAGCAGTACTTC. The V and J genes are TRBV7-9 and TRBJ2-7, with 7 bases identical to TRBD1. The length of the CDR3 is 15 residues. Germline V gene sequence: CDR1 SEHNR, CDR2 FQNEAQ (reference sequence). Losses at the gene ends were 0 bases for V and 1 base for J; bases not matched to a gene: 3.

This chain uses TRBV29-1 with TRBJ2-5; perhaps TRBD1 as D (5 bases). V lost 5 bases to trimming and J lost 2 bases, with 18 bases between them. Germline lookup yields CDR1 SQVTM and CDR2 ANQGSEA. CDR3 length: 15 residues. CDR3 nucleotide sequence: TGCAGCGTTACTTATCAGGGAACCCTACAAGAGACCCAGTACTTC. Amino acids: CSVTYQGTLQETQYF.

This clonotype was detected a few times. The rearrangement uses TRBV10-3 and TRBJ2-3; 9 bases fit TRBD1. The CDR3 length is 15 residues. V shed 6 bases and J 4 bases; nucleotides not matched to a gene: 8. Germline CDR1 reads ENHRY; CDR2 reads SYGVKD. The CDR3: CAIRGGTGRSDTQYF. DNA for the CDR3: TGTGCCATCAGAGGGGGGACAGGGAGGTCAGATACGCAGTATTTT.

This clonotype occurred a few times. A read error may produce the germline difference seen at one junction end. The chain couples TRBV5-6 to TRBJ2-1; either TRBD1 or TRBD2 may fit D (6 bases each). Germline CDR1 and CDR2: SGHDT and YYEEEE. This CDR3 region has 13 residues. CDR3 DNA: TGTGCCAGCAGCTCCTCTTCGGGGGACATACCGGACTTC. Translation gives CASSSSSGDIPDF.

The CDR3, as DNA: TGTGCCAGCAAAATATACAATCAGCCCCAGCATTTT. Translated: CASKIYNQPQHF. The chain carries TRBV12-3 or TRBV12-4 and TRBJ1-5; no firm D call. V was shortened by 7 bases and J by 3 bases, with 7 bases between the two germline ends. The CDR3 extends over 12 amino acids.

The V call is TRBV20-1, the J call TRBJ1-4; TRBD1 might be the D (5 bases). Germline CDR1 is DFQATT and CDR2 is SNEGSKA (reference sequence). V dropped 3 bases and J dropped 8 bases, with 13 bases sitting between them. The CDR3 contains 13 residues. CDR3 DNA sequence: TGCAGTGCTAGCGGGGCTATTGGGGAAAAACTGTTTTTT. It yields the protein CSASGAIGEKLFF.

The gene calls are TRBV6-2 or TRBV6-3 and TRBJ2-7; D remains unclear. Germline V gives CDR1 MNHEY, CDR2 SVGEGT. Trimming shortened V by 6 bases and J by 0 bases, and 21 bases separated the two germline ends. This CDR3 has 17 amino acids. The CDR3 bases are TGTGCCAGCAGCGACCCGGTTTCACGGCCGTTCTCCTACGAGCAGTACTTC. Its protein product is CASSDPVSRPFSYEQYF.

This clonotype was observed a few times. This chain uses TRBV11-2 with TRBJ2-2; the match to TRBD2 covers 14 bases. CDR3 length: 15 residues. The V gene end was trimmed by 5 bases and the J gene end by 9 bases; junction bases not matched to a gene: 5. Germline CDR1 and CDR2: SGHAT and FQNNGV. The CDR3 DNA reads as TGTGCCAGCAGCGAAGGGACTAGCGGGGGCCGGGAGCTGTTTTTT. Protein: CASSEGTSGGRELFF.

This clonotype was detected only a few times. The rearrangement joins TRBV6-5 to TRBJ2-3; D unresolved. Germline V lookup: CDR1 MNHEY, CDR2 SVGAGI. V was trimmed by 0 bases and J by 4 bases, leaving 5 bases between them. The CDR3 is 13 residues long. The CDR3 DNA follows: TGTGCCAGCAGTTACTCGAAACCAGATACGCAGTATTTT. Amino acid sequence: CASSYSKPDTQYF.

V usage is TRBV9 and J usage is TRBJ2-1; D remains ambiguous. V gave up 4 bases and J gave up 3 bases, with 17 bases separating them. This CDR3 is built from 16 residues. Germline V gene data show CDR1 as SGDLS and CDR2 as YYNGEE. CDR3 bases: TGTGCCAGCAGCCCCCCAGGTGGTTTGGGCTACAATGAGCAGTTCTTC. Translation: CASSPPGGLGYNEQFF. Together with reference TRBV9 and TRBJ2-1, the CDR3 gives the full variable domain: DSGVTQTPKHLITATGQRVTLRCSPRSGDLSVYWYQQSLDQGLQFLIQYYNGEERAKGNILERFSAQQFPDLHSELNLSSLELGDSALYFCASSPPGGLGYNEQFFGPGTRLTVL.

V and J are TRBV21-1 and TRBJ2-6; the D call TRBD2 from the table was never checked on the DNA. TRBV21-1 is deemed a pseudogene. The CDR3 length is 19 residues. CDR3 DNA: TGTGCCAGCAGCACTGGATTAGCGGGGGGCCTCTCTGGGGCCAACGTCCTGACTTTC. It translates to CASSTGLAGGLSGANVLTF.

This clonotype was observed a single time. Being one base from a much bigger clone, this may be a read error. The V gene is TRBV10-3, the J gene TRBJ2-3; perhaps TRBD1 as D (6 bases). Germline values: CDR1 ENHRY, CDR2 SYGVKD. The CDR3 is 16 residues long. Deletions cut 5 bases from V and 3 bases from J, with 18 bases between. CDR3 DNA: TGTGCCATCAGTTTGGGACACTCCCCCGTGACAGATACGCAGTATTTT. The encoded protein is CAISLGHSPVTDTQYF.

This clonotype was detected a few times. The chain combines TRBV7-2 with TRBJ1-1; D is perhaps TRBD1 (5 bases). V dropped 4 bases and J dropped 5 bases, with 14 bases sitting between them. The CDR3 consists of 14 residues. Germline values: CDR1 SGHTA, CDR2 FQGNSA. In nucleotides, the CDR3 is TGTGCCAGCAGCTCGCCAGGGACGCAAACTGAAGCTTTCTTT. Protein product: CASSSPGTQTEAFF.

The V call is TRBV9, the J call TRBJ2-3; 9 bases map to TRBD2. Germline values: CDR1 SGDLS, CDR2 YYNGEE. CDR3 length: 17 amino acids. The V segment lost 0 bases and the J segment 2 bases; nucleotides outside the gene matches: 7. The CDR3 bases are TGTGCCAGCAGCGTAGAAGAACTAGCGGGCTTCACAGATACGCAGTATTTT. It yields the protein CASSVEELAGFTDTQYF.

The CDR3 protein is CASTGRPGAGNIQYF. DNA of the CDR3: TGTGCCAGCACCGGCCGTCCGGGGGCAGGGAACATTCAGTACTTC. This chain links TRBV7-2 with TRBJ2-4; perhaps D is TRBD1 or TRBD2 (6 bases each). The CDR3 spans 15 residues. Germline V lookup: CDR1 SGHTA, CDR2 FQGNSA. Deletions cut 7 bases from V and 7 bases from J, with 20 bases between.

This clonotype turned up a few times. V and J are TRBV10-3 and TRBJ1-2; D is uncertain. The CDR3 length is 15 residues. Germline V lookup: CDR1 ENHRY, CDR2 SYGVKD. Trimming pared 0 bases from V and 3 bases from J, leaving 11 bases between. DNA for the CDR3: TGTGCCATCAGTGAGTCGTCGCTGGACGACTATGGCTACACCTTC. This translates into CAISESSLDDYGYTF.

This clonotype was picked up many times. V gene TRBV27 combines with J gene TRBJ2-2; no firm D call. V lost 5 bases and J lost 1, with 11 bases in between. This CDR3 comprises 15 residues. Germline V gene data show CDR1 as MNHEY and CDR2 as SMNVEV (reference sequence). The CDR3 spells CASSPLGLNTGELFF. The CDR3 nucleotides are TGTGCCAGCAGTCCCTTGGGCTTGAACACCGGGGAGCTGTTTTTT.

The J gene is TRBJ1-1, the V gene TRBV19, with D maybe TRBD1 (5 bases). With 1 base removed from V and 4 bases from J, the gap between germline ends came to 16 bases. The CDR3 contains 16 residues. CDR1 is LNHDA and CDR2 is SQIVND in the germline V gene (reference sequence). Here the CDR3 reads CASSIAGRLGFTEAFF. The CDR3 nucleotides are TGTGCCAGTAGTATAGCGGGACGACTTGGCTTCACTGAAGCTTTCTTT. The full variable domain, rest sourced from reference TRBV19 and TRBJ1-1, is DGGITQSPKYLFRKEGQNVTLSCEQNLNHDAMYWYRQDPGQGLRLIYYSQIVNDFQKGDIAEGYSVSREKKESFPLTVTSAQKNPTAFYLCASSIAGRLGFTEAFFGQGTRLTVV.

The rearrangement joins TRBV4-3 to TRBJ2-3; possibly TRBD1 or TRBD2 for D (6 bases each). The V and J ends lost 2 bases and 9 bases respectively, with 12 bases between them. The CDR3 is made up of 13 amino acids. CDR1 and CDR2 (germline): LGHNA, YSLEER. The CDR3 reads CASSQTTGRTQYF. As DNA, the CDR3 is TGCGCCAGCAGCCAAACTACAGGGAGGACGCAGTATTTT.

This chain uses TRBV7-2 with TRBJ1-5; D might be TRBD1 (5 bases). Looked up from germline, CDR1 is SGHTA and CDR2 is FQGNSA. V shed 1 base and J shed 4 bases, with 8 bases lying between them. CDR3 length: 14 amino acids. Here the CDR3 reads CASSLVKGNQPQHF. The CDR3 region has the DNA TGTGCCAGCAGCTTAGTTAAGGGGAATCAGCCCCAGCATTTT.

The V and J genes are TRBV6-2 or TRBV6-3 and TRBJ1-1; D ambiguous. The CDR3 consists of 14 residues. CDR1 and CDR2 from the germline V gene are MNHEY and SVGEGT. With 4 bases removed from V and 0 bases from J, the gap between germline ends came to 9 bases. The CDR3 DNA reads TGTGCCAGCAGTTCTGACCCCATGAACACTGAAGCTTTCTTT. Translating it yields CASSSDPMNTEAFF.